These 9 T cell receptor beta chains came from one sample sequenced in a study of T cells in Graves' hyperthyroidism and ophthalmopathy. What was amplified from RNA transcripts were TCR beta CDR3 regions. A set of HTBI primers served as the primers for a first-round RT-PCR of the TCR CDR3. TCRdb redid the calling of the multiplex PCR reads with MiXCR, one entry per CDR3 protein. The sample lists around 660,000 distinct CDR3 sequences, about 45% occurring once. The sequencing input was peripheral blood or thyroid tissue (not recorded which). The source of these receptors is an adult man with Graves' disease, either hyperthyroidism or ophthalmopathy (not recorded which).

This clonotype occurred once. The CDR3 is CAIQPGQGAYGYTF. For the CDR3, the DNA is TGTGCCATTCAACCGGGACAGGGTGCCTATGGCTACACCTTC. The rearrangement uses TRBV10-3 and TRBJ1-2; 9 nucleotides agree with TRBD1. J lost 4 bases, V lost 9 bases, and 9 bases had no gene match. The CDR3 spans 14 residues. CDR1 is ENHRY, CDR2 SYGVKD, per germline.

This clonotype was detected ten times or more. Sequence at one end of the junction differs from germline and may be a read error. The rearrangement joins TRBV2 to TRBJ1-2; D ambiguous. The length of the CDR3 is 13 residues. Germline V gene sequence: CDR1 SNHLY, CDR2 FYNNEI. DNA for the CDR3: TGCGCCAGCAGTGAGGAGGGAAACTATGGCTACACCTTC. Its translation: CASSEEGNYGYTF.

V gene TRBV19 combines with J gene TRBJ1-1; a possible D gene is TRBD1 (6 bases). The ends were cut back, 7 bases at V and 11 bases at J, with 26 bases in the middle. Germline CDR1 and CDR2: LNHDA and SQIVND (reference sequence). The CDR3 loop spans 15 amino acids. CDR3 in DNA: TGTGCCAGTAACACAAAAGGGGGGGCACGCCTTCAGGCTTTCTTT. It is translated as CASNTKGGARLQAFF.

Notes on this clonotype: A much larger clone lies a single base off, so this may be a read error. The chain combines TRBV7-9 with TRBJ1-6; D not resolved. CDR3 length: 13 amino acids. Germline V gene lookup returns CDR1 SEHNR and CDR2 FQNEAQ (reference sequence). With 9 bases removed from V and 6 bases from J, the gap between germline ends came to 12 bases. The CDR3 sequence is CASTVEVNSPLHF. The CDR3 coding sequence is TGTGCCAGTACCGTGGAGGTTAATTCACCCCTCCACTTT.

Ten or more counts support this clonotype. V is TRBV7-9 and J is TRBJ1-6; 11 bases match TRBD1. V was clipped by 4 bases and J by 10 bases; unmatched bases: 3. This CDR3 has 14 residues. Per the germline V gene, CDR1 is SEHNR and CDR2 is FQNEAQ (reference sequence). CDR3 nucleotides: TGTGCCAGCAGCTCGGGACAGGGGGAATCACCCCTCCACTTT. Translation gives CASSSGQGESPLHF.

At least ten counts were recorded for this clonotype. The chain has TRBV29-1 and TRBJ1-4; D is unclear. Trimming cost V 7 bases and J 0 bases, with 12 bases left between them. This CDR3 comprises 14 residues. Germline CDR1 is SQVTM and CDR2 is ANQGSEA. CDR3 residues: CSAWHPATNEKLFF. Written as DNA, the CDR3 is TGCAGCGCCTGGCATCCTGCAACTAATGAAAAACTGTTTTTT. The full variable domain, with the rest looked up from reference TRBV29-1 and TRBJ1-4, is SAVISQKPSRDICQRGTSLTIQCQVDSQVTMMFWYRQQPGQSLTLIATANQGSEATYESGFVIDKFPISRPNLTFSTLTVSNMSPEDSSIYLCSAWHPATNEKLFFGSGTQLSVL.

Points on this clonotype: It may be a read error: a sequence one base away is much more abundant. The chain joins TRBV10-3 to TRBJ2-2, with D unresolved. CDR3 length: 11 residues. V lost 2 bases and J lost 6, with 1 base in between. Germline CDR1 and CDR2: ENHRY and SYGVKD. This chain's CDR3 is CAISEAGELFF. DNA for the CDR3: TGTGCCATCAGTGAGGCCGGGGAGCTGTTTTTT.

This clonotype was recorded only once. J is TRBJ1-6 and V is TRBV6-4; D uncertain. Germline lookup yields CDR1 MRHNA and CDR2 SNTAGT. This CDR3 spans 15 amino acids. V gave up 4 bases and J gave up 9 bases, with 16 bases separating them. CDR3 amino acids: CASSASTRDSSPLHF. The CDR3 nucleotides are TGTGCCAGCAGTGCCTCGACAAGGGATAGTTCACCCCTCCACTTT.

V gene TRBV12-3 or TRBV12-4 combines with J gene TRBJ1-1, with 9 nucleotides matching TRBD1. The CDR3 loop spans 15 amino acids. The V segment lost 5 bases and the J segment 5 bases; nucleotides outside the gene matches: 9. The chain's CDR3 is CASSKSTGGGTEAFF. The CDR3, as DNA: TGTGCCAGCAGTAAATCGACAGGGGGAGGGACTGAAGCTTTCTTT.